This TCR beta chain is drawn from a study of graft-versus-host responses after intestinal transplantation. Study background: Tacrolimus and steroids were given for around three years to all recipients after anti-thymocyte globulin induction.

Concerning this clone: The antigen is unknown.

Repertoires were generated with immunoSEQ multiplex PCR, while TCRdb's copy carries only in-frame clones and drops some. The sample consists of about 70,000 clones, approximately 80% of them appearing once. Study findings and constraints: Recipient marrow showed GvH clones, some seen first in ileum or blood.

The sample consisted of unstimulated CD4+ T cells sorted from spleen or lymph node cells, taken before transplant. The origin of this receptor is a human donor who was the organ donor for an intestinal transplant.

The CDR3 loop is CASSAEDRGTEAFF. For the CDR3, the DNA is TGTGCCAGCAGTGCTGAAGACAGGGGGACTGAAGCTTTCTTT. This chain links TRBV2 with TRBJ1-1; 9 bases line up with TRBD1. Germline lookup yields CDR1 SNHLY and CDR2 FYNNEI. This CDR3 region has 14 residues. The junction had 5 bases not matched to a gene; V was cut back by 4 bases and J by 5 bases.